Presented here are 21 T cell receptor beta chains from one specimen sequenced in a study of CD4+ T cells in melanoma. Some clones are missing from TCRdb's copy, which holds only in-frame ones; the method was immunoSEQ multiplex PCR. This table has some 10,000 clones, over 55% appearing once. Sequencing was carried out using cells from a culture (not recorded whether cultured in vitro). These TCRs come from a human donor with melanoma.

The chain has TRBV5-1 and TRBJ1-2; D possibly corresponds to TRBD1 (5 bases). Germline CDR1 SGHRS, CDR2 YFSETQ. The CDR3 runs to 15 residues. V was clipped by 0 bases and J by 3 bases, with 12 bases between them. CDR3 sequence: CASSLGGDGHYGYTF. The CDR3 region has the DNA TGCGCCAGCAGCTTGGGGGGGGACGGCCACTATGGCTACACCTTC.

V gene TRBV5-4 combines with J gene TRBJ1-1; unclear D gene. The V gene's germline CDR1 is SGHNT and CDR2 YYREEE (reference sequence). The CDR3 runs 15 residues. With 5 bases removed from V and 1 base from J, the gap between germline ends came to 15 bases. CDR3 region: CASSHPNEENTEAFF. CDR3 coding DNA: TGTGCCAGCAGTCACCCAAATGAGGAGAACACTGAAGCTTTCTTT.

The chain links TRBV19 to TRBJ2-2; 7 bases are shared with TRBD2. The CDR3 is 14 residues long. V lost 5 bases, J lost 4 bases, and 4 bases stayed unmatched. CDR1 is LNHDA, CDR2 SQIVND, per germline (reference sequence). This CDR3 is CASSWRGSTGELFF. As DNA, the CDR3 is TGTGCCAGTAGTTGGCGGGGGTCCACCGGGGAGCTGTTTTTT.

V gene TRBV5-1 combines with J gene TRBJ2-6; possible D gene TRBD1, 7 bases. CDR1 SGHRS and CDR2 YFSETQ come from the germline V gene. The V gene lost 0 bases and the J gene lost 2 bases, with 15 bases spanning the gap. The CDR3 totals 18 residues. For the CDR3, the DNA is TGCGCCAGCAGCTTGGGGGGGGACAGACTCCCTGGGGCCAACGTCCTGACTTTC. Protein product: CASSLGGDRLPGANVLTF.

This clone was detected only a few times. The chain links TRBV7-2 to TRBJ2-7; the match to TRBD1 covers 10 bases. The CDR3 extends over 14 amino acids. Germline CDR1 reads SGHTA; CDR2 reads FQGNSA. The ends lost 4 bases at V and 7 bases at J; junction bases unmatched: 7. CDR3 residues: CASSSRQGAKEQYF. The CDR3 bases are TGTGCCAGCAGCTCCAGACAGGGGGCCAAAGAGCAGTACTTC.

The chain links TRBV6-6 to TRBJ2-3; D call uncertain. The CDR3 covers 14 residues. Germline CDR1 is MNHNY and CDR2 is SVGAGI (reference sequence). V gave up 6 bases and J gave up 2 bases, with 12 bases separating them. The CDR3 DNA follows: TGTGCCAGCAGCTTGGTCGGGTTCACAGATACGCAGTATTTT. Protein product: CASSLVGFTDTQYF.

The chain joins TRBV5-5 to TRBJ1-2; D unresolved. The germline V and J ends were trimmed by 1 base and 4 bases, with 11 bases remaining between them. The germline V gene has CDR1 SGHKS and CDR2 YYEKEE (reference sequence). The CDR3 consists of 14 residues. CDR3 protein: CASSLQVQPYGYTF. The CDR3 nucleotides are TGTGCCAGCAGCTTGCAGGTTCAGCCCTATGGCTACACCTTC. The whole variable domain, filled in from reference TRBV5-5 and TRBJ1-2, reads DAGVTQSPTHLIKTRGQQVTLRCSPISGHKSVSWYQQVLGQGPQFIFQYYEKEERGRGNFPDRFSARQFPNYSSELNVNALLLGDSALYLCASSLQVQPYGYTFGSGTRLTVV.

Written as DNA, the CDR3 is TGTGCCAGCAGTTTATGGGGGCTCAACACTGAAGCTTTCTTT. Translation gives CASSLWGLNTEAFF. This chain joins TRBV27 and TRBJ1-1; weak D call: TRBD1 (6 bases). Trimming stripped 1 base from V and 2 bases from J, with 8 bases between. The CDR3 extends over 14 amino acids. Germline CDR1 and CDR2: MNHEY and SMNVEV (reference sequence).

This clone was observed once. This chain joins TRBV5-4 and TRBJ2-1, with 7 bases aligning to TRBD1. V dropped 0 bases and J dropped 8; count of bases not matched to a gene: 2. The CDR3 runs 13 residues. Germline V CDR1 and CDR2: SGHNT, YYREEE (reference sequence). CDR3 nucleotides: TGTGCCAGCAGCTTGGTTACAGGGGATGAGCAGTTCTTC. Its protein is CASSLVTGDEQFF.

In this sample, this clone turned up a few times. The V gene is TRBV6-5, the J gene TRBJ1-6; D is possibly TRBD1 (6 bases). The CDR3 is made up of 15 amino acids. Trimming removed 6 bases at V and 6 bases at J, with 15 bases between. Germline loops: CDR1 MNHEY, CDR2 SVGAGI. CDR3 amino acids: CASSPTWTANSPLHF. For the CDR3, the DNA is TGTGCCAGCAGCCCTACATGGACAGCTAATTCACCCCTCCACTTT.

This clone was seen more than once but under ten times. The chain uses TRBV7-8 and TRBJ1-2; possible D gene TRBD1, 5 bases. The CDR3 contains 15 residues. Trimming stripped 5 bases from V and 8 bases from J, with 21 bases between. Germline CDR1 and CDR2: SGHVS and FQNEAQ. The CDR3 loop reads CASSPARTGWGGYTF. The CDR3 coding sequence is TGTGCCAGCAGCCCCGCGAGGACGGGTTGGGGGGGCTACACCTTC.

The chain couples TRBV5-4 to TRBJ2-4, with a weak D call TRBD1 (5 bases). The germline gives CDR1 SGHNT, CDR2 YYREEE (reference sequence). The CDR3 has 13 amino acids. The germline V and J ends were trimmed by 0 bases and 4 bases, with 5 bases remaining between them. The CDR3, as DNA: TGTGCCAGCAGCTTGGACAGGAAAAACATTCAGTACTTC. Protein: CASSLDRKNIQYF.

The chain combines TRBV5-5 with TRBJ2-2; the D gene is possibly TRBD1 (5 bases). Germline V CDR1 and CDR2: SGHKS, YYEKEE (reference sequence). V was shortened by 4 bases and J by 0 bases, with 16 bases between the two germline ends. This CDR3 region has 17 residues. CDR3 protein: CASSGRKKGTNTGELFF. CDR3 coding DNA: TGTGCCAGCAGCGGCCGAAAGAAGGGGACGAACACCGGGGAGCTGTTTTTT.

This clone was detected only a few times. V gene TRBV18 combines with J gene TRBJ1-1; D perhaps matches TRBD1 (5 bases). The CDR3 loop spans 16 amino acids. V was shortened by 0 bases and J by 0 bases, with 11 bases between the two germline ends. From germline, CDR1 is KGHSH and CDR2 LQKENI. The DNA for the CDR3 is TGTGCCAGCTCACCACCGGAGGCAGGGATGAACACTGAAGCTTTCTTT. Translated, it gives CASSPPEAGMNTEAFF.

The chain links TRBV19 to TRBJ1-1, with a weak D call TRBD1 (6 bases). Germline CDR1 and CDR2: LNHDA and SQIVND (reference sequence). With 7 bases removed from V and 4 bases from J, the gap between germline ends came to 13 bases. The CDR3 covers 13 residues. The CDR3 reads CASMGRGATEAFF. The DNA of the CDR3 is TGTGCCAGTATGGGGCGGGGGGCCACTGAAGCTTTCTTT.

The V gene is TRBV19, the J gene TRBJ1-4, with 8 bases identical to TRBD1. CDR3 length: 14 residues. The germline V gene has CDR1 LNHDA and CDR2 SQIVND (reference sequence). The junction had 6 bases not matched to a gene; V was cut back by 7 bases and J by 5 bases. This chain's CDR3 is CASKTGQVNEKLFF. In DNA form, the CDR3 reads TGTGCCAGTAAAACGGGACAGGTCAATGAAAAACTGTTTTTT.

This chain connects TRBV4-1 to TRBJ2-1; TRBD2 aligns across 7 bases. The CDR3 extends over 18 amino acids. The germline V gene encodes CDR1 MGHRA and CDR2 YSYEKL. J lost 3 bases, V lost 1 base, and 12 bases had no gene match. CDR3 in DNA: TGCGCCAGCAGCCAAGGACTAGCACGGGGGGTTGGCTACAATGAGCAGTTCTTC. It yields the protein CASSQGLARGVGYNEQFF.

In this sample, this clone turned up once. The chain is built from TRBV19 and TRBJ2-6; 8 bases are shared with TRBD1. The ends lost 3 bases at V and 0 bases at J; junction bases unmatched: 7. Germline loops: CDR1 LNHDA, CDR2 SQIVND (reference sequence). The CDR3 consists of 18 residues. The CDR3 loop reads CASSIRPTGDSGANVLTF. In DNA form, the CDR3 reads TGTGCCAGTAGTATCAGACCGACAGGGGACTCTGGGGCCAACGTCCTGACTTTC. The full variable domain, rest sourced from reference TRBV19 and TRBJ2-6, is DGGITQSPKYLFRKEGQNVTLSCEQNLNHDAMYWYRQDPGQGLRLIYYSQIVNDFQKGDIAEGYSVSREKKESFPLTVTSAQKNPTAFYLCASSIRPTGDSGANVLTFGAGSRLTVL.

This sequence joins TRBV6-6 and TRBJ2-7; 7 bases are shared with TRBD1. J lost 1 base, V lost 5 bases, and 8 bases had no gene match. This CDR3 comprises 15 residues. Looked up from germline, CDR1 is MNHNY and CDR2 is SVGAGI (reference sequence). In nucleotides, the CDR3 is TGTGCCAGCAGTCCCCCCCGGGACAGTTCCTACGAGCAGTACTTC. This translates into CASSPPRDSSYEQYF.

This clone is a singleton in its sample. V gene TRBV5-4 combines with J gene TRBJ1-2, with a tentative D call TRBD1 (5 bases). The CDR3 consists of 13 residues. V was shortened by 1 base and J by 6 bases, with 10 bases between the two germline ends. Germline CDR1 is SGHNT and CDR2 is YYREEE (reference sequence). Here the CDR3 reads CASSLTQGDGYTF. The DNA for the CDR3 is TGTGCCAGCAGCTTGACGCAGGGTGATGGCTACACCTTC.

This clone showed up just a few times. The rearrangement joins TRBV11-3 to TRBJ2-1; TRBD2 matches at 11 bases. Germline CDR1 reads SGHNT; CDR2 reads YENEEA. With V trimmed by 5 bases and J by 8 bases, 8 bases remained unmatched. CDR3 length: 15 amino acids. The CDR3 reads CASSPRLAGRDEQFF. CDR3 in DNA: TGTGCCAGCAGCCCTAGACTAGCGGGGAGGGATGAGCAGTTCTTC.